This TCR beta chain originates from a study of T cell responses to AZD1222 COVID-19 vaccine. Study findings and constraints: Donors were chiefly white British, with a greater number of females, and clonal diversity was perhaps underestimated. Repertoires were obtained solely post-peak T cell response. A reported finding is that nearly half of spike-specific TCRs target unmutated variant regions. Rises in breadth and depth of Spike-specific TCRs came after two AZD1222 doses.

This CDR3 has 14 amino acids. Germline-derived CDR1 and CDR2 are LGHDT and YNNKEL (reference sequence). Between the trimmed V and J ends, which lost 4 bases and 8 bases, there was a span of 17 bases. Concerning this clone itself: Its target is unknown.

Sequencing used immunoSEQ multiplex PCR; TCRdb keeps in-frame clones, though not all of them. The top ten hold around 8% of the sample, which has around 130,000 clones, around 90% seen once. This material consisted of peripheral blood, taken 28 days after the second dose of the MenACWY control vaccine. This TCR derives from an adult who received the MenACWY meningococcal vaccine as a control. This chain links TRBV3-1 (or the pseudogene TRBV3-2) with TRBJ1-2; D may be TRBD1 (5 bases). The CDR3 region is CASSLGARVGGYTF. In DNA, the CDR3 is TGTGCCAGCAGCCTCGGGGCTAGGGTTGGCGGCTACACCTTC.